This TCR beta chain was recorded in a study of blood T cell repertoires in COVID-19. Assay: immunoSEQ multiplex PCR; the TCRdb copy retains only in-frame clones and omits some. The profile shows 130,000 to 150,000 clones, 88% of them singletons. The sample taken for sequencing was PBMCs or T cells enriched from blood (not recorded which). The TCR originated in a woman aged 25 to 39 with acute COVID-19.

CDR3 in DNA: TGTGCCAGCTCACCTGTCCCGGGACAGGGGTACGAGCAGTACTTC. Protein sequence: CASSPVPGQGYEQYF. The chain uses TRBV18 and TRBJ2-7, with 10 bases identical to TRBD1. This CDR3 is built from 15 residues. The germline CDR1 and CDR2 sequences are KGHSH and LQKENI. J gave up 4 bases and V 3 bases, and 6 bases lay outside the gene matches.